This TCR beta chain stems from a study of vaccination and CD4 T cells after COVID-19 (dated by TCRdb to 2021 to 2024). As for the study more broadly: Six males and four females were included in the convalescent cohort, with two Hispanic individuals, seven Caucasians, two Asians and one multiracial person represented. Participants received two doses of either the Pfizer-BioNTech BNT162b2 vaccine (n=8) or the Moderna mRNA-1273 vaccine (n=2). Post-COVID blood samples were collected from convalescent patients a median of about 92 days after diagnosis, with a range of about 30 to 161 days. Overlapping spike peptide pools from SARS-CoV-2 and from the common cold coronaviruses HCoV-NL63, HCoV-OC43 and HCoV-229E were used as culture stimuli. In roughly eleven COVID-19 convalescent patients and a handful of infection-naive healthy vaccine recipients, the spike-specific CD4+ TCR repertoire before mRNA vaccination was compared with the repertoire after mRNA vaccination. As controls, cultures received a CEFX viral epitope pool (the positive control), an HIV-1 Nef peptide pool (the negative control), or no peptide at all. Post-vaccine blood samples were taken a median of about 77 days after the second vaccine dose, with a range of 14 to 241 days. Overall study outcomes, separate from this receptor: Relatively few convalescent patients were included in the study, and early timepoints after natural infection were not analyzed. Of the vaccine-specific clones in convalescent patients, 304 of 307, or nearly all, reacted only to SARS-CoV-2 spike and did not cross-react with common cold coronaviruses. Among convalescent patients, a median about 86% of the SARS-CoV-2-reactive clones seen after vaccination appeared only after vaccination, which suggests priming specific to the vaccine. An increase in the median number of SARS-CoV-2-reactive clonotypes from 20 to 25 after infection to a few dozen after vaccination was observed, but the change was not found to be significant.

The germline V gene yields SGHTA for CDR1 and FQGTGA for CDR2. Its CDR3 holds 14 amino acids, cysteine through phenylalanine. Only CDR3 DNA remains: 42 bases, in frame from the first base. V and J lose 5 bases and 1 base, and a span of 11 bases separates them. Concerning this clonotype: Its antigen specificity is not known. Base-call qualities are not available, and no considerably larger clone is one nucleotide away.

The library came from PCR. TCR sequencing of DNA from cultured CD4+ T cells used the Oncomine TCR Beta short-read assay at the Johns Hopkins FTIC core. The QIAamp micro DNA kit was used to extract genomic DNA from the cultured CD4+ T cells. The Oncomine TCR Beta libraries from cultured CD4+ T cells were pooled using unique dual indexes and then sequenced on an Illumina iSeq 100. The authors processed their data as follows. Non-productive sequences were removed, and CDR3s not starting with C, not ending with F or W, or shorter than 7 amino acids were discarded. Antigen-specific clonotypes were identified using the MANAFEST web application through comparison of peptide-stimulated wells with reference and other culture wells. Positive clones required FDR below 0.05, an odds ratio above 5, and productive frequency above 0.1% in at least two of three replicate wells. Cross-reactive clonotypes were defined as significantly expanded in both SARS-CoV-2 spike wells and at least one common cold coronavirus spike condition. Levenshtein distances (stringdist) and unrooted phylogenetic trees (ape) in R version 3.6.1 were used to assess CDR3 homology. TCRdb ran its own pipeline on the public reads, namely fastp trimming at Q25 and MiXCR clone calling, and kept in-frame beta chains. Each entry merges the rows of one CDR3 protein and shows their most common DNA and genes. The V and J calls follow TCRdb's processing rather than the paper's. The sample has 25,000 to 30,000 distinct CDR3 sequences on record, approximately 62% of them singletons. The ten largest clones capture about a sixth of the sample.

Explained via the paper, the treatment or condition label denotes: roughly ten-day PBMC culture with coronavirus spike peptide pools or control peptides (ViraFEST assay). To expand antigen-specific T cells with peptide pools and then pick out the expanded clonotypes through TCR sequencing, the study relied on the ViraFEST assay. Negative nucleocapsid antibody tests before and after vaccination confirmed that the healthy vaccine recipients had no prior SARS-CoV-2 infection. Each well held 2.2 million or so PBMCs cultured with roughly 10 ug/ml peptide pools in IMDM containing roughly 5% human AB serum and around 10 IU/ml IL-2. On days 3 and 7, half of the culture medium was replaced with fresh IL-2-containing medium. Once the cells had been in culture for around nine days, the EasySep CD4+ T cell isolation kit was used to isolate CD4+ T cells by negative selection. Ficoll-Paque Plus gradient centrifugation was used to isolate PBMCs from whole blood, and the isolated PBMCs were then either used fresh or cryopreserved at -140C. Each culture condition was generally run in triplicate wells.

This chain is built from TRBV7-3 and TRBJ1-1; the D region possibly corresponds to TRBD1 (6 bases align). The sequence derives from a human donor who received a COVID-19 vaccine. Sequenced material: CD4+ T cells from blood, cultured in vitro, taken after SARS-CoV-2 vaccination. CDR3 loop: CASSTGQPNTEAFF. The DNA is as follows: TGTGCCAGCAGCACAGGACAGCCGAACACTGAAGCTTTCTTT.